The 22 T cell receptor beta chains below all came from one sample that was sequenced in a study of shared clonotypes between healthy human individuals (dated by TCRdb to 2020 to 2021). Libraries were prepared through the immunoSEQ multiplex PCR assay. In its TCRdb copy, this immuneACCESS table keeps in-frame sequences only and misses some clones. Where compared with another copy, unresolved V genes explain less than half of these, and the others have no known cause. The sample has roughly 1 million clones on record, roughly 80% of them singletons. The biggest ten clones account for about 1.5% of the sample. Sequenced material: memory CD4+ T cells sorted from blood. The cell subset or site label here, explained by the study, means: CD45RA-negative fraction. The receptor source for this set is a man aged 18 to 30 in good health.

This clone has just one count. V usage is TRBV5-6 and J usage is TRBJ1-5; 9 bases match TRBD1. V trimming: 2 bases; J trimming: 3 bases; junction bases outside the gene matches: 6. Germline V gene sequence: CDR1 SGHDT, CDR2 YYEEEE. The CDR3 spans 16 residues. The CDR3 coding sequence is TGTGCCAGCAGCTTCTACGGGACAGGGTTCAATCAGCCCCAGCATTTT. Translation gives CASSFYGTGFNQPQHF.

Comments on this clone: Other DNA sequences in this sample translate to the same CDR3. J is TRBJ2-5 and V is TRBV19; 11 positions agree with TRBD2. There are 15 residues in the CDR3. Trimming cost V 3 bases and J 5 bases; bases outside gene matches: 5. Per the germline V gene, CDR1 is LNHDA and CDR2 is SQIVND (reference sequence). In DNA, the CDR3 is TGTGCCAGTAGTATTGGGCTAGCGGGGGGCGAGACCCAGTACTTC. Its protein product is CASSIGLAGGETQYF.

The CDR3 sequence is CASSDRGHRQDEQYF. The DNA of the CDR3 is TGTGCCAGCAGCGATAGAGGACACCGCCAGGACGAGCAGTACTTC. V and J are TRBV7-2 and TRBJ2-7, with D perhaps TRBD1 (5 bases). CDR1 and CDR2 (germline): SGHTA, FQGNSA. V was cut by 5 bases and J by 5 bases, with 19 bases left in between. CDR3 length: 15 amino acids.

V and J are TRBV7-9 and TRBJ1-4; TRBD1 is a possible D gene (6 bases). This CDR3 is built from 17 residues. Trimming removed 1 base from V and 3 bases from J, with 15 bases in between. CDR1 is SEHNR, CDR2 FQNEAQ, per germline (reference sequence). In nucleotides, the CDR3 is TGTGCCAGCAGCTTAGGCAGGGGAGAAGTTGCTAATGAAAAACTGTTTTTT. This sequence encodes CASSLGRGEVANEKLFF.

The rearrangement uses TRBV30 and TRBJ2-7; D unclear. Germline V lookup: CDR1 GTSNPN, CDR2 SVGIG (reference sequence). This CDR3 comprises 13 residues. The ends were cut back, 3 bases at V and 6 bases at J, with 15 bases in the middle. The CDR3 bases are TGTGCCTGGAGCCCTAACCGGGTCAGCGAGCAGTACTTC. Translating it yields CAWSPNRVSEQYF.

The chain carries TRBV5-1 and TRBJ2-3; D remains ambiguous. Trimming took 5 bases from V and 5 from J, leaving 12 bases between them. Germline assignment: CDR1 SGHRS and CDR2 YFSETQ. The CDR3 extends over 13 amino acids. The DNA of the CDR3 is TGCGCCAGCAGAAGGGTGCTTGAAGATACGCAGTATTTT. Its translation: CASRRVLEDTQYF.

The chain has TRBV7-9 and TRBJ2-5, with D unclear. The V end lost 5 bases, the J end lost 1 base, and 11 bases lay between the germline ends. In germline, CDR1 is SEHNR, CDR2 FQNEAQ (reference sequence). This CDR3 spans 14 amino acids. CDR3 amino acids: CASSLVKGQETQYF. The CDR3 DNA is TGTGCCAGCAGCCTTGTCAAGGGCCAAGAGACCCAGTACTTC.

V and J are TRBV5-5 and TRBJ2-5; maybe TRBD1 (6 bases). Trimming removed 4 bases from V and 5 bases from J, with 18 bases in between. The germline gives CDR1 SGHKS, CDR2 YYEKEE (reference sequence). This CDR3 has 15 residues. CDR3 loop: CASSRSGVEAETQYF. CDR3 nucleotides: TGTGCCAGCAGCCGATCAGGGGTGGAAGCGGAGACCCAGTACTTC.

The rearrangement uses TRBV28 and TRBJ1-3; D remains ambiguous. CDR3 size: 15 residues. V was pared by 3 bases and J by 0 bases, with 9 bases between. Germline-derived CDR1 and CDR2 are MDHEN and SYDVKM. The CDR3 bases are TGTGCCAGCAGTTTGGTTACAGCCTCTGGAAACACCATATATTTT. It encodes CASSLVTASGNTIYF.

The V call is TRBV18, the J call TRBJ2-7; 7 bases are a match to TRBD1. Germline trimming cut 3 bases from V and 5 bases from J; bases unmatched to any gene: 7. CDR1 is KGHSH, CDR2 LQKENI, per germline. This CDR3 comprises 14 residues. In DNA, the CDR3 is TGTGCCAGCTCACCTCGACAGGGCAGCCACGAGCAGTACTTC. Its translation is CASSPRQGSHEQYF.

Of note for this clone: This same CDR3 is encoded by further DNA sequences in the sample. The chain couples TRBV4-3 to TRBJ2-5; 7 bases map to TRBD2. The J call is doubtful: the DNA matches TRBJ2-7 better. CDR1 LGHNA and CDR2 YSLEER come from the germline V gene. This CDR3 is built from 15 residues. CDR3 bases: TGCGCCAGCAGCCAAGATAGAGCGGGGCTCTACGAGCAGTACTTC. The encoded protein is CASSQDRAGLYEQYF.

Remarks on this clone: The same CDR3 is also encoded by other DNA sequences in this sample. V is TRBV7-2 and J is TRBJ2-7; D remains unclear. Germline V gene lookup returns CDR1 SGHTA and CDR2 FQGNSA. The CDR3 is 12 residues long. The germline V and J ends were trimmed by 2 bases and 3 bases, with 5 bases remaining between them. In DNA, the CDR3 is TGTGCCAGCAGCTTAACCGGCTACGAGCAGTACTTC. Translated, it gives CASSLTGYEQYF.

A remark on this clone: The same CDR3 can be traced to other DNA sequences in this sample. This chain joins TRBV11-3 and TRBJ2-3, with a possible D match to TRBD1 (6 bases). The CDR3 has 14 residues. V was trimmed by 5 bases and J by 2 bases, leaving 11 bases between them. The germline CDR1 and CDR2 sequences are SGHNT and YENEEA. The CDR3 bases are TGTGCCAGCAGCCTGGGGGCCGTCACAGATACGCAGTATTTT. Protein sequence: CASSLGAVTDTQYF.

The V gene is TRBV5-1, the J gene TRBJ2-2; D perhaps matches TRBD2 (6 bases). The CDR3 totals 13 residues. Germline-derived CDR1 and CDR2 are SGHRS and YFSETQ. Trimming removed 7 bases at V and 3 bases at J, with 10 bases between. The CDR3 nucleotides are TGCGCCAGCGGGCGGGGAGACACCGGGGAGCTGTTTTTT. It encodes CASGRGDTGELFF.

This chain connects TRBV6-1 to TRBJ2-3, with D unclear. Trimming pared 2 bases from V and 1 base from J, leaving 13 bases between. The V gene's germline CDR1 is MNHNS and CDR2 SASEGT. This CDR3 is 16 amino acids long. CDR3 DNA sequence: TGTGCCAGCAGTGAAAGCCCTTTGACTCGCACAGATACGCAGTATTTT. Translated, it gives CASSESPLTRTDTQYF.

J is TRBJ2-5 and V is TRBV5-6, with TRBD2 matching 10 bases. J gave up 5 bases and V 4 bases, and 17 bases lay outside the gene matches. Germline lookup yields CDR1 SGHDT and CDR2 YYEEEE. CDR3 length: 18 amino acids. In DNA form, the CDR3 reads TGTGCCAGCAGCGACTACTTTAGAGCGGGGGGGCGTGAGGAGACCCAGTACTTC. Translating it yields CASSDYFRAGGREETQYF.

The chain couples TRBV4-3 to TRBJ2-3, with 10 positions matching TRBD2. Losses at the gene ends were 1 base for V and 2 bases for J; bases not matched to a gene: 3. CDR3 length: 16 residues. The germline V gene has CDR1 LGHNA and CDR2 YSLEER. CDR3 sequence: CASSQALAGDTDTQYF. The CDR3 nucleotides read TGCGCCAGCAGCCAAGCCCTAGCGGGGGACACAGATACGCAGTATTTT.

This clone was recorded a few times. The chain carries TRBV18 and TRBJ1-1; 7 bases agree with TRBD1. The CDR3 runs 13 residues. In germline, CDR1 is KGHSH, CDR2 LQKENI. V lost 4 bases and J lost 8; bases outside the gene matches: 7. CDR3 protein: CASSQTGFPEAFF. In DNA form, the CDR3 reads TGTGCCAGCTCACAGACAGGGTTCCCCGAAGCTTTCTTT.

The rearrangement joins TRBV5-8 to TRBJ1-2; D uncertain. The V gene lost 3 bases and the J gene lost 8 bases, with 11 bases spanning the gap. The CDR3 has 12 amino acids. CDR1 is SGHTS and CDR2 is YDEGEE in the germline V gene. The CDR3 DNA follows: TGTGCCAGCAGCTCCTTCCGACGGGGCTACACCTTC. It encodes CASSSFRRGYTF.

In regard to this clone: This same CDR3 is encoded by further DNA sequences in the sample. V gene TRBV30 combines with J gene TRBJ2-7, with 7 positions matching TRBD2. This CDR3 contains 19 residues. J gave up 1 base and V 2 bases, and 20 bases lay outside the gene matches. Germline-derived CDR1 and CDR2 are GTSNPN and SVGIG (reference sequence). The CDR3 reads CAWSPLLGLAGVGSYEQYF. CDR3 bases: TGTGCCTGGAGTCCACTCTTGGGACTGGCGGGAGTCGGGTCCTACGAGCAGTACTTC.

Written as DNA, the CDR3 is TGTGCCAGCAGCCTTCTAGGTAGCGATACGCAGTATTTT. Amino acid sequence: CASSLLGSDTQYF. The chain combines TRBV4-2 with TRBJ2-3; the D is unclear. Germline values: CDR1 LGHNA, CDR2 YNFKEQ. Trimming pared 4 bases from V and 6 bases from J, leaving 11 bases between. This CDR3 comprises 13 residues.

The rearrangement links TRBV5-1 to TRBJ2-2, with D possibly matching TRBD1 (6 bases). This CDR3 is built from 15 residues. The germline V and J ends were trimmed by 3 bases and 5 bases, with 14 bases remaining between them. Germline V lookup: CDR1 SGHRS, CDR2 YFSETQ. The CDR3 DNA reads TGCGCCAGCAGCTCCGGGACACCGGGAACCGGGGAGCTGTTTTTT. Its translation is CASSSGTPGTGELFF.